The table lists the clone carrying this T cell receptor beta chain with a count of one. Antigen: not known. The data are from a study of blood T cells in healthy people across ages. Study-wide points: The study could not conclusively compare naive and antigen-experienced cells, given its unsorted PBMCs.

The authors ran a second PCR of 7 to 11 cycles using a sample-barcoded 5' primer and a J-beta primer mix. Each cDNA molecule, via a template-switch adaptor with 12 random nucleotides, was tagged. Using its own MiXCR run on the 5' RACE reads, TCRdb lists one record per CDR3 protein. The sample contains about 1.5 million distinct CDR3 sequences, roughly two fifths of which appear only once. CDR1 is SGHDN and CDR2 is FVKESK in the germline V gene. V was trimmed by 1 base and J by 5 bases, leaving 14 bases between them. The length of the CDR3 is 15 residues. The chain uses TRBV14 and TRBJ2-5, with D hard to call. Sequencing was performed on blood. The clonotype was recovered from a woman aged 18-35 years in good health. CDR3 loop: CASSQARHSRETQYF. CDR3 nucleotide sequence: TGTGCCAGCAGCCAAGCTCGGCATTCCAGGGAGACCCAGTACTTC.